The following is a T cell receptor beta chain sequence with its context. Its target is not known. The data stem from a study of PD-1 blockade in classical Hodgkin lymphoma. TCRdb's table, derived via immunoSEQ multiplex PCR, lists solely in-frame clones and lacks some. This repertoire shows 100,000 or so clones, 89% found once; its top ten account for under 20%. Time point described: cycle 4 day 1 (C4D1), after six to seven weeks of nivolumab. Relapse after autologous stem cell transplantation occurred in every patient, and brentuximab vedotin exposure varied. The CDR3 totals 12 residues. V lost 6 bases, J lost 14 bases, and 8 bases stayed unmatched. Germline V CDR1 and CDR2: MDHEN, SYDVKM. Whole-study results and caveats: Complete responders entered with baseline diversity on par with newly diagnosed patients, the results showed.

The material sequenced was peripheral blood mononuclear cells (PBMCs), taken before the fourth cycle of nivolumab. V gene TRBV28 combines with J gene TRBJ2-2, with TRBD2 matching 8 bases. The origin of this receptor is a human donor with classical Hodgkin lymphoma. The CDR3 region has the DNA TGTGCCAGCAGGGGGTGGCGGGAGGAACTGTTTTTT. Encoded protein: CASRGWREELFF.